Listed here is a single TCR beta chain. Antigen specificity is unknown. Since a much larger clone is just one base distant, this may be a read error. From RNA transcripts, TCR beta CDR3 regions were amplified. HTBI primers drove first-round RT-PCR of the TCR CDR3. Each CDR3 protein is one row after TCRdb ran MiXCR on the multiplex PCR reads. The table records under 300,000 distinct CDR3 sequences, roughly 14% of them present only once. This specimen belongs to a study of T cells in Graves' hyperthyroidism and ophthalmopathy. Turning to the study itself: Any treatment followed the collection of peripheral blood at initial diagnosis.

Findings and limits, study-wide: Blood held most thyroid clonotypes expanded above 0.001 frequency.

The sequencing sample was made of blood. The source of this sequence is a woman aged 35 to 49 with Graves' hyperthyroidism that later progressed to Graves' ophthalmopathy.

This chain's CDR3 is CAGTDSSGSYNEQFF. Written as DNA, the CDR3 is TGTGCCGGCACTGACAGCAGCGGCTCCTACAATGAGCAGTTCTTC. The rearrangement uses TRBV6-1 and TRBJ2-1; D possibly matches TRBD1 or TRBD2 (5 bases each). CDR3 length equals 15 residues. With 11 bases removed from V and 0 bases from J, the gap between germline ends came to 17 bases. Germline CDR1 MNHNS, CDR2 SASEGT.